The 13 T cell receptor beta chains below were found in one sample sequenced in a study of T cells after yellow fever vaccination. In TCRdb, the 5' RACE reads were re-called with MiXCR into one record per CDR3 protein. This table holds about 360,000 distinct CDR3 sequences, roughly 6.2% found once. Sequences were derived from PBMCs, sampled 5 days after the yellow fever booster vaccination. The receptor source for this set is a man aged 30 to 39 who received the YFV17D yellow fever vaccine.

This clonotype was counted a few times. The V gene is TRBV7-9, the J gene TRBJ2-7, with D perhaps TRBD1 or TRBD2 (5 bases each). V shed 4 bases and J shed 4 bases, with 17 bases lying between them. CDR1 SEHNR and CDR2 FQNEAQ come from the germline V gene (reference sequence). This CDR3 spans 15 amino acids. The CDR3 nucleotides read TGTGCCAGCAGCTCACCCGGGGACCTTCGGTACGAGCAGTACTTC. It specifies CASSSPGDLRYEQYF.

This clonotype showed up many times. CDR3 sequence: CASSPSYGGYTF. Written as DNA, the CDR3 is TGTGCCAGCAGCCCCAGTTATGGTGGCTACACCTTC. The rearrangement joins TRBV3-1 to TRBJ1-2; no reliable D call. V lost 4 bases, J lost 7 bases, and 10 bases lay in between. The CDR3 spans 12 residues. Germline CDR1 LGHDT, CDR2 YNNKEL (reference sequence).

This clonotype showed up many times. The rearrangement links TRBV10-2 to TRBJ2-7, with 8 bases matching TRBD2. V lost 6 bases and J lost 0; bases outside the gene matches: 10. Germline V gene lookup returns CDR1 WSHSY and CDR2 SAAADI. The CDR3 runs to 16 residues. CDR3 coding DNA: TGCGCCAGCAGACTTCCCTATAGCGGGGCCTCCTACGAGCAGTACTTC. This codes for CASRLPYSGASYEQYF.

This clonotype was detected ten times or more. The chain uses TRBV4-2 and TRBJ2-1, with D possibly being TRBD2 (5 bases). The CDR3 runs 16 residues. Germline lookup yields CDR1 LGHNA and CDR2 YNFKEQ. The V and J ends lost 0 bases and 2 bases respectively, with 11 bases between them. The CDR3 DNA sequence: TGTGCCAGCAGCCAAGATTCGGGGTCAACCTACAATGAGCAGTTCTTC. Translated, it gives CASSQDSGSTYNEQFF.

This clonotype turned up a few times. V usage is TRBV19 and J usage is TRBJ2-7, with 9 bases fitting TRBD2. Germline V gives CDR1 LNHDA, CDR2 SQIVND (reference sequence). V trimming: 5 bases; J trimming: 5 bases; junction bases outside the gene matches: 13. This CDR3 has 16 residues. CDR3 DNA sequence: TGTGCCAGTAGTCCTCACATCGGAGCGGGAGGTAACGAGCAGTACTTC. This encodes CASSPHIGAGGNEQYF.

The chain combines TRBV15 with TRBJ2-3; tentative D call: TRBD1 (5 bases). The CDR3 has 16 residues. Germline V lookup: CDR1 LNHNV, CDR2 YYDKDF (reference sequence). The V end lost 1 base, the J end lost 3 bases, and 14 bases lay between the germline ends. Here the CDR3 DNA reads TGTGCCACCAGCAGAGGACAGAGCCCCAGGACAGATACGCAGTATTTT. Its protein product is CATSRGQSPRTDTQYF.

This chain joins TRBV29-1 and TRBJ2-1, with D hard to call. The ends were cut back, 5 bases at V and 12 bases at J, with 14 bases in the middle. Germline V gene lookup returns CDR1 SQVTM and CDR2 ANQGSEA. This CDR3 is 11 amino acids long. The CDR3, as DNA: TGCAGCGTTTTAGGGTATATCGCGCAGTTCTTC. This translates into CSVLGYIAQFF.

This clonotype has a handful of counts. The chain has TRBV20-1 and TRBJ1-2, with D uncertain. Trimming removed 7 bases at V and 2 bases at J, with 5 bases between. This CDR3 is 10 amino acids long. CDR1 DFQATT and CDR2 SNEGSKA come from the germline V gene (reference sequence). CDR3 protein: CSVGNYGYTF. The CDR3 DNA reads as TGCAGTGTCGGGAACTATGGCTACACCTTC.

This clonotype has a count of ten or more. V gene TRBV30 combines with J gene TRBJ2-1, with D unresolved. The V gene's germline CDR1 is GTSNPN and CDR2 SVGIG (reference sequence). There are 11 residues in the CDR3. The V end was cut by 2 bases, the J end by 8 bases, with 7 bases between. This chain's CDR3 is CAWSLLDEQFF. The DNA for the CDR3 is TGTGCCTGGAGTTTATTAGATGAGCAGTTCTTC.

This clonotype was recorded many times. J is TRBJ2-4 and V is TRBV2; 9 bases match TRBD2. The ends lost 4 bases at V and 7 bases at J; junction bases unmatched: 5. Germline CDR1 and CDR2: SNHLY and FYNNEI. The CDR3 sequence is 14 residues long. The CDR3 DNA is TGTGCCAGCAGTGTGACTAGCGGAAATAACATTCAGTACTTC. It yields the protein CASSVTSGNNIQYF.

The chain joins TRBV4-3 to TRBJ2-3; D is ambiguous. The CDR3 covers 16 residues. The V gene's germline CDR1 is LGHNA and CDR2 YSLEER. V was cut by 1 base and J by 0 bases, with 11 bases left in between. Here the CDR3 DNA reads TGCGCCAGCAGCCAAGTTATCCACTCTAGCACAGATACGCAGTATTTT. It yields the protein CASSQVIHSSTDTQYF.

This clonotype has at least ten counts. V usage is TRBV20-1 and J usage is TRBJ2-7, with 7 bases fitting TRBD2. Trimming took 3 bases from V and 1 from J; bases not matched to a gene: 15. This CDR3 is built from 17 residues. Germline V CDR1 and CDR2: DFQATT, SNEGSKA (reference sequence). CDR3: CSARASGGRLLSYEQYF. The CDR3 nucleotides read TGCAGTGCTAGGGCCTCGGGCGGGAGACTTCTTTCCTACGAGCAGTACTTC.

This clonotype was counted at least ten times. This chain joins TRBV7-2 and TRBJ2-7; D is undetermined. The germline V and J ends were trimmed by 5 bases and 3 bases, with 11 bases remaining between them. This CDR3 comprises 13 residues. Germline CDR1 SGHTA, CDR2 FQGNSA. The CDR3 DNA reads TGTGCCAGCAGCCCGCCGCCACTCTACGAGCAGTACTTC. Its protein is CASSPPPLYEQYF.